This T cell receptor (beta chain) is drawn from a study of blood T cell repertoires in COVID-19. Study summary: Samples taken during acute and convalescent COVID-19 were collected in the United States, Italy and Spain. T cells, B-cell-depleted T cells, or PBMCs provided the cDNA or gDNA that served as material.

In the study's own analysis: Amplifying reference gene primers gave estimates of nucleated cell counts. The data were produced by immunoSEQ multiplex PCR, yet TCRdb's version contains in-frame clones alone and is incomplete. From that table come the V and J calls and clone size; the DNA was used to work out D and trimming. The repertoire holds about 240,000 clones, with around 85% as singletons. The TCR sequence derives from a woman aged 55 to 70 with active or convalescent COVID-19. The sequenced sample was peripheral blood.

CDR3 protein: CASSFTGGLNTEAFF. The CDR3 coding sequence is TGTGCCAGCAGTTTCACAGGGGGCTTGAACACTGAAGCTTTCTTT. The chain recombines TRBV27 with TRBJ1-1; 9 positions match TRBD1. The CDR3 covers 15 residues. The V segment lost 3 bases and the J segment 0 bases; nucleotides outside the gene matches: 2. The germline gives CDR1 MNHEY, CDR2 SMNVEV (reference sequence).